The 6 T cell receptor beta chains presented below share a single source sample, sequenced in a study of T cells in localized non-small cell lung cancer (dated by TCRdb to between 2020 and 2021). Preparation of the library involved the immunoSEQ multiplex PCR assay. TCRdb obtained this table from immuneACCESS and retained in-frame rearrangements with V and J assigned. These tables miss some clones; where compared with another copy, unresolved V genes account for less than half of the shortfall, and the remainder is unexplained. The sample has roughly 27,000 clones on record, less than 95% of them singletons. The top ten hold under 30% of the sample. Sequencing was performed on peripheral blood, taken before any cancer treatment. The receptors derive from a female donor of 60 years or more with stage I lung adenocarcinoma.

In DNA, the CDR3 is TGCGCCAGCAGTATTGGCAATCAGCCCCAGCATTTT. Protein sequence: CASSIGNQPQHF. The V and J genes are TRBV10-1 and TRBJ1-5, with unresolved D. CDR1 and CDR2 from the germline V gene are WNHNN and SYGVQD (reference sequence). The CDR3 is 12 residues long. The ends were cut back, 5 bases at V and 2 bases at J, with 4 bases in the middle.

The J gene is TRBJ1-4, the V gene TRBV28; no clear D. Germline lookup yields CDR1 MDHEN and CDR2 SYDVKM. Trimming took off 4 bases at V and 0 bases at J, with 9 bases between the two ends. This CDR3 is built from 15 residues. The CDR3 DNA sequence: TGTGCCAGCAGTTCCCCTTTTACAACTAATGAAAAACTGTTTTTT. This encodes CASSSPFTTNEKLFF.

The V gene is TRBV7-2, the J gene TRBJ2-5; the D gene is possibly TRBD1 (5 bases). The V and J ends lost 3 bases and 4 bases respectively, with 12 bases between them. Germline loops: CDR1 SGHTA, CDR2 FQGNSA. This CDR3 spans 14 amino acids. The CDR3 loop reads CASSLTEMAETQYF. The CDR3 DNA sequence: TGTGCCAGCAGCTTGACAGAAATGGCAGAGACCCAGTACTTC. The full variable domain, with the rest looked up from reference TRBV7-2 and TRBJ2-5, is GAGVSQSPSNKVTEKGKDVELRCDPISGHTALYWYRQSLGQGLEFLIYFQGNSAPDKSGLPSDRFSAERTGGSVSTLTIQRTQQEDSAVYLCASSLTEMAETQYFGPGTRLLVL.

The CDR3 reads CASSIEQGGSPLHF. CDR3 DNA: TGTGCCAGTAGTATAGAGCAGGGCGGATCACCCCTCCACTTT. The chain joins TRBV19 to TRBJ1-6; D is perhaps TRBD1 (5 bases). Germline V gene lookup returns CDR1 LNHDA and CDR2 SQIVND (reference sequence). The CDR3 runs 14 residues. The germline V and J ends were trimmed by 0 bases and 10 bases, with 10 bases remaining between them.

The chain carries TRBV2 and TRBJ1-2, with no clear D. The germline CDR1 and CDR2 sequences are SNHLY and FYNNEI. The V and J ends lost 4 bases and 5 bases respectively, with 11 bases between them. The CDR3 contains 13 residues. The CDR3 here is CASSVSGIYGYTF. The CDR3 DNA reads TGTGCCAGCAGTGTTTCGGGGATTTATGGCTACACCTTC.

The chain employs TRBV2 and TRBJ2-1, with 11 nucleotides matching TRBD2. Germline CDR1 reads SNHLY; CDR2 reads FYNNEI. The CDR3 covers 16 residues. J lost 4 bases, V lost 6 bases, and 8 bases had no gene match. The CDR3 sequence is CASRGRLAGTYNEQFF. The CDR3 nucleotides read TGTGCCAGCAGGGGGCGACTAGCGGGAACATACAATGAGCAGTTCTTC.